The 3 T cell receptor beta chains listed next were all sequenced from one sample in a study of cytomegalovirus exposure and HLA in healthy donors (dated by TCRdb to about 2017). Library preparation was by the immunoSEQ multiplex PCR assay. The multiplex PCR relied on a mix of 60 forward primers for TCR Vbeta segments and 13 reverse primers for TCR Jbeta segments. TCRdb provides this immuneACCESS table in a form limited to in-frame rearrangements. Some clones are lacking; in checked studies, under half of them reflect an unresolved V gene, and why the rest are absent is not known. This sample is represented by approximately 170,000 clones; roughly 80% of them were singletons. Roughly 1.4% of the sample belongs to the ten largest clones. Sample: PBMCs. These receptors were collected from a man in his fifties in good health and CMV-seropositive.

This chain links TRBV11-3 with TRBJ2-2, with 7 positions matching TRBD1. From germline, CDR1 is SGHNT and CDR2 YENEEA. After removal of 4 bases from V and 7 bases from J, the junction contained 6 bases not matched to a gene. The length of the CDR3 is 14 residues. This chain's CDR3 is CASSSATGVGELFF. The CDR3 DNA reads TGTGCCAGCAGCTCCGCCACAGGGGTCGGGGAGCTGTTTTTT.

The chain couples TRBV30 to TRBJ2-7, with D possibly matching TRBD2 (6 bases). CDR1 and CDR2 from the germline V gene are GTSNPN and SVGIG (reference sequence). Trimming pared 5 bases from V and 5 bases from J, leaving 19 bases between. The CDR3 runs to 14 residues. The CDR3 sequence is CAWSPSGVVNEQYF. CDR3 nucleotides: TGTGCCTGGTCGCCGTCGGGGGTAGTCAACGAGCAGTACTTC. The whole variable domain, filled in from reference TRBV30 and TRBJ2-7, reads SQTIHQWPATLVQPVGSPLSLECTVEGTSNPNLYWYRQAAGRGLQLLFYSVGIGQISSEVPQNLSASRPQDRQFILSSKKLLLSDSGFYLCAWSPSGVVNEQYFGPGTRLTVT.

The chain recombines TRBV28 with TRBJ1-2; tentative D call: TRBD1 (6 bases). The CDR3 runs 14 residues. The V gene lost 6 bases and the J gene lost 1 base, with 12 bases spanning the gap. CDR1 is MDHEN and CDR2 is SYDVKM in the germline V gene. The CDR3, as DNA: TGTGCCAGCAGCACTATGGACAGTAACTATGGCTACACCTTC. Amino acid sequence: CASSTMDSNYGYTF.